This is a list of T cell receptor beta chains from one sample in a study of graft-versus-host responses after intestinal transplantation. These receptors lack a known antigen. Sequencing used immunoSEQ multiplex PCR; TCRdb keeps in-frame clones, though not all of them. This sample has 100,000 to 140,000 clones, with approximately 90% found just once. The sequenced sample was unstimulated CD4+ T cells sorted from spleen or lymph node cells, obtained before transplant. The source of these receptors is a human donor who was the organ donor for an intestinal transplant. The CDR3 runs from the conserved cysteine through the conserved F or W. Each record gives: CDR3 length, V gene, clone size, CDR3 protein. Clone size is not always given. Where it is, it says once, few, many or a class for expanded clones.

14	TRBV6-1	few	CASSEALLAGYGYF
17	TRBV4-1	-	CASSQDLDRGATDTQYF
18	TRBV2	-	CASSERVGPYYSNQPQHF
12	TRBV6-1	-	CASRTGNQPQHF
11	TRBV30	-	CAWSRAGEQYF
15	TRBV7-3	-	CASSLSGGPPYEQYF
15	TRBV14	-	CASSRSGVVDQPQHF
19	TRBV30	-	CAWDTRQGPYHATNEKLFF
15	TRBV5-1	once	CASSLGLGGTYEQYF
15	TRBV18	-	CASSWDRGSPYEQYF
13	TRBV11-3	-	CASSHRSGHEQFF
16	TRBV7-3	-	CASSATLAGAFNEQFF
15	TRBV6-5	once	CASSATIGRYYEQYF
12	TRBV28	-	CASSLSHNEQFF
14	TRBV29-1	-	CSVGRGSSYNEQFF